Below, 20 T cell receptor beta chains from the same sample are listed, as sequenced in a study of blood T cell repertoires in COVID-19. Only in-frame clones appear in the TCRdb table, and some are missing; sequencing was by immunoSEQ multiplex PCR. This repertoire shows 60,000 or so clones, 80% to 90% found once; its top ten account for 5.5% to 8.5%. Sequenced input: peripheral blood. These receptor sequences come from a man aged 60 to 75 with acute or convalescent COVID-19.

The chain joins TRBV7-9 to TRBJ2-3; D is unclear. Per germline, CDR1 SEHNR and CDR2 FQNEAQ (reference sequence). The CDR3 contains 16 residues. Trimming took 5 bases from V and 6 from J, leaving 21 bases between them. CDR3 DNA sequence: TGTGCCAGCAGCCCCCGACAAGGAAGGTCACTGGATACGCAGTATTTT. Its protein product is CASSPRQGRSLDTQYF.

In nucleotides, the CDR3 is TGCGCCAGCAGCGACGCGGGTCGCGGAGAGACCCAGTACTTC. Translation gives CASSDAGRGETQYF. The V and J genes are TRBV10-1 and TRBJ2-5; D might be TRBD2 (5 bases). The CDR3 covers 14 residues. V lost 6 bases, J lost 4 bases, and 15 bases lay in between. The germline CDR1 and CDR2 sequences are WNHNN and SYGVQD (reference sequence).

The rearrangement uses TRBV7-6 and TRBJ2-3; the D gene is possibly TRBD2 (7 bases). The germline V gene has CDR1 SGHVS and CDR2 FNYEAQ. The CDR3 runs to 16 residues. V lost 5 bases and J lost 0, with 15 bases in between. The CDR3 loop reads CASSMRGPTSTDTQYF. The CDR3 DNA is TGTGCCAGCAGCATGCGGGGGCCCACTAGCACAGATACGCAGTATTTT. The variable domain in full, completed from reference TRBV7-6 and TRBJ2-3, reads GAGVSQSPRYKVTKRGQDVALRCDPISGHVSLYWYRQALGQGPEFLTYFNYEAQQDKSGLPNDRFSAERPEGSISTLTIQRTEQRDSAMYRCASSMRGPTSTDTQYFGPGTRLTVL.

The V call is TRBV30, the J call TRBJ2-7, with 7 bases lining up with TRBD1. CDR3 length: 14 residues. Trimming took 3 bases from V and 2 from J; bases not matched to a gene: 7. Germline CDR1 reads GTSNPN; CDR2 reads SVGIG (reference sequence). The CDR3 here is CAWRAGTAPYEQYF. The CDR3 DNA is TGTGCCTGGAGAGCCGGGACAGCGCCCTACGAGCAGTACTTC.

The chain has TRBV2 and TRBJ1-4; 7 bases match TRBD1. The CDR3 is made up of 15 amino acids. Per the germline V gene, CDR1 is SNHLY and CDR2 is FYNNEI. The ends lost 4 bases at V and 6 bases at J; junction bases unmatched: 8. CDR3 loop: CASSAQGRTHEKLFF. The CDR3 DNA reads as TGTGCCAGCAGTGCACAGGGGAGGACACATGAAAAACTGTTTTTT.

The V gene is TRBV12-3 or TRBV12-4, the J gene TRBJ2-3, with unresolved D. The CDR3 spans 13 residues. V gave up 6 bases and J gave up 4 bases, with 11 bases separating them. CDR3 sequence (DNA): TGTGCCAGCAGCCCCTCCCGCGCAGATACGCAGTATTTT. It yields the protein CASSPSRADTQYF.

Only a few counts were recorded for this clone. The rearrangement uses TRBV11-2 and TRBJ2-1, with TRBD2 matching over 9 bases. V shed 5 bases, J shed 11 bases, and the junction held 19 bases outside the gene matches. This CDR3 comprises 17 residues. Per germline, CDR1 SGHAT and CDR2 FQNNGV. As DNA, the CDR3 is TGTGCCAGCAGCCCCCGAGGAGGGCGGGGGGGCCCCCCTCAGCAGTTCTTC. It translates to CASSPRGGRGGPPQQFF.

This clone showed up just once. The V call is TRBV9, the J call TRBJ2-2; TRBD1 agrees at 9 bases. This CDR3 contains 14 residues. The V segment lost 4 bases and the J segment 11 bases; nucleotides outside the gene matches: 9. Germline V gene lookup returns CDR1 SGDLS and CDR2 YYNGEE. Written as DNA, the CDR3 is TGTGCCAGCAGCCCCAGAGGGACAGGGCGAGAGCTGTTTTTT. As protein: CASSPRGTGRELFF.

The V and J genes are TRBV6-5 and TRBJ1-2; 7 bases map to TRBD1. V lost 0 bases to trimming and J lost 5 bases; unmatched junction nucleotides: 6. CDR3 length: 15 amino acids. The germline CDR1 and CDR2 sequences are MNHEY and SVGAGI. Here the CDR3 DNA reads TGTGCCAGCAGTTACTCCTACGGACAGGAGTATGGCTACACCTTC. This sequence encodes CASSYSYGQEYGYTF.

The chain combines TRBV2 with TRBJ2-3; tentatively, D is TRBD1 (5 bases). Germline CDR1 is SNHLY and CDR2 is FYNNEI. The CDR3 has 17 amino acids. V shed 1 base and J shed 0 bases, with 14 bases lying between them. This chain's CDR3 is CASSEGVQGSSTDTQYF. The CDR3 DNA follows: TGTGCCAGCAGTGAAGGTGTTCAGGGCTCTAGCACAGATACGCAGTATTTT.

V is TRBV19 and J is TRBJ1-1, with 7 bases matching TRBD1. Germline CDR1 is LNHDA and CDR2 is SQIVND (reference sequence). V was pared by 5 bases and J by 3 bases, with 12 bases of the junction left unmatched. CDR3 length: 16 amino acids. The CDR3: CASSRGRGRGDTEAFF. The CDR3 nucleotides read TGTGCCAGTAGTCGGGGCCGGGGCAGGGGGGACACTGAAGCTTTCTTT.

This rearrangement joins TRBV19 to TRBJ1-5, with TRBD1 as a possible D gene (5 bases). Trimming cost V 4 bases and J 3 bases, with 16 bases left between them. This CDR3 region has 16 residues. The germline V gene has CDR1 LNHDA and CDR2 SQIVND (reference sequence). CDR3 bases: TGTGCCAGTAGTAGGGGCAGGTACTATACCAATCAGCCCCAGCATTTT. Its translation is CASSRGRYYTNQPQHF.

This chain uses TRBV6-5 with TRBJ1-1; TRBD1 agrees at 7 bases. Germline V gene sequence: CDR1 MNHEY, CDR2 SVGAGI. The CDR3 consists of 14 residues. V shed 7 bases, J shed 5 bases, and the junction held 10 bases outside the gene matches. As DNA, the CDR3 is TGTGCCAGCAAAACGACAGGGAAGAGGACTGAAGCTTTCTTT. It encodes CASKTTGKRTEAFF.

The rearrangement joins TRBV19 to TRBJ2-7, with a weak D call TRBD1 (6 bases). From germline, CDR1 is LNHDA and CDR2 SQIVND (reference sequence). CDR3 size: 15 residues. Trimming stripped 3 bases from V and 2 bases from J, with 14 bases between. The CDR3 protein is CASSIPGTNTYEQYF. As DNA, the CDR3 is TGTGCCAGTAGTATCCCCGGGACAAACACCTACGAGCAGTACTTC.

The chain recombines TRBV9 with TRBJ2-1; D ambiguous. Trimming left V 0 bases short and J 0 bases short, with 7 bases between. Germline CDR1 and CDR2: SGDLS and YYNGEE. CDR3 length: 15 residues. CDR3 coding DNA: TGTGCCAGCAGCGTAGAAGTGAGCTCCTACAATGAGCAGTTCTTC. Protein product: CASSVEVSSYNEQFF. The whole variable domain, filled in from reference TRBV9 and TRBJ2-1, reads DSGVTQTPKHLITATGQRVTLRCSPRSGDLSVYWYQQSLDQGLQFLIQYYNGEERAKGNILERFSAQQFPDLHSELNLSSLELGDSALYFCASSVEVSSYNEQFFGPGTRLTVL.

J is TRBJ2-3 and V is TRBV2; 8 bases are a match to TRBD2. Germline CDR1 SNHLY, CDR2 FYNNEI. The trim removed 6 bases at V and 2 bases at J, leaving 7 bases unmatched. The CDR3 length is 15 residues. The CDR3 DNA reads TGTGCCAGCAGAGGCGGACTAGCAATCACAGATACGCAGTATTTT. This translates into CASRGGLAITDTQYF.

This clone was seen more than once but under ten times. The chain has TRBV19 and TRBJ1-1, with D maybe TRBD1 (5 bases). V was cut by 3 bases and J by 4 bases, with 15 bases left in between. This CDR3 spans 15 amino acids. CDR1 and CDR2 (germline): LNHDA, SQIVND (reference sequence). The CDR3 DNA sequence: TGTGCCAGTAGTATTGGCGGGGGTGAGAGCACTGAAGCTTTCTTT. Protein sequence: CASSIGGGESTEAFF.

The chain links TRBV4-3 to TRBJ1-5, with D possibly being TRBD1 (5 bases). The CDR3 runs 15 residues. The ends were cut back, 0 bases at V and 7 bases at J, with 13 bases in the middle. Germline CDR1 LGHNA, CDR2 YSLEER. The CDR3 loop reads CASSQDRRAKQPQHF. In nucleotides, the CDR3 is TGCGCCAGCAGCCAAGATCGCAGGGCTAAGCAGCCCCAGCATTTT.

The chain carries TRBV7-2 and TRBJ1-2; 7 bases match TRBD1. V was clipped by 5 bases and J by 4 bases; unmatched bases: 16. Germline V gene data show CDR1 as SGHTA and CDR2 as FQGNSA. This CDR3 comprises 17 residues. CDR3 sequence reads: CASSQLPLTGKTYGYTF. CDR3 nucleotide sequence: TGTGCCAGCAGCCAACTGCCATTGACAGGGAAGACCTATGGCTACACCTTC.

The V gene is TRBV5-5, the J gene TRBJ1-1, with 7 positions matching TRBD1. The J segment lost 7 bases and the V segment lost 0 bases, leaving 12 bases of the junction unmatched. The CDR3 sequence is 16 residues long. CDR1 is SGHKS, CDR2 YYEKEE, per germline (reference sequence). The chain's CDR3 is CASSLAGAGQNHEAFF. CDR3 in DNA: TGTGCCAGCAGCTTGGCCGGGGCGGGACAGAACCATGAAGCTTTCTTT. Full variable domain (rest looked up from reference TRBV5-5 and TRBJ1-1): DAGVTQSPTHLIKTRGQQVTLRCSPISGHKSVSWYQQVLGQGPQFIFQYYEKEERGRGNFPDRFSARQFPNYSSELNVNALLLGDSALYLCASSLAGAGQNHEAFFGQGTRLTVV.